The source of this TCR beta chain is a study of blood T cell repertoires in COVID-19. Study as a whole: Sites across the United States, Italy and Spain contributed samples from acute and convalescent COVID-19. PBMCs, B-cell-depleted T cells, or T cells provided the cDNA or gDNA that made up the material.

Seattle participants joined during active infection and were tracked over time. The CDR3 sequence is 14 residues long. The V end was cut by 1 base, the J end by 1 base, with 7 bases between. Germline assignment: CDR1 LGHDT and CDR2 YNNKEL (reference sequence). Repertoires were generated with immunoSEQ multiplex PCR, while TCRdb's copy carries only in-frame clones and drops some. The table records 300,000 to 450,000 clones, roughly nine tenths of them present only once. The chain uses TRBV3-1 (or the pseudogene TRBV3-2) and TRBJ2-5; D might be TRBD1 (6 bases). The sequencing input was peripheral blood. The sequence derives from a woman younger than 45 with COVID-19, enrolled during active disease. CDR3 coding DNA: TGTGCCAGCAGCCAAGGGACAGTCCAAGAGACCCAGTACTTC. Amino acid sequence: CASSQGTVQETQYF.